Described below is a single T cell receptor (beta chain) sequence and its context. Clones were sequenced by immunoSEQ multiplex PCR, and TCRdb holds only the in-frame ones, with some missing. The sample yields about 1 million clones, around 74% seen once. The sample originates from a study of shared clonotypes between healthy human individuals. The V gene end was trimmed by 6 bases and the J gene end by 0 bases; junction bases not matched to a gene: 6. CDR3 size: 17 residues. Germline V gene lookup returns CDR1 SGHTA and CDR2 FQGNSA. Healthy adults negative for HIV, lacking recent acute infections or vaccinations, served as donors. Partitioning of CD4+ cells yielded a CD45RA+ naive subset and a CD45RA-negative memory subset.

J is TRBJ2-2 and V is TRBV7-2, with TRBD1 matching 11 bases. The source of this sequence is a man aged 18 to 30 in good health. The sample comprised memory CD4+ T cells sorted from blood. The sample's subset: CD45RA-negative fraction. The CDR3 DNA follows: TGTGCCAGCAGTCCGGACAGGGGGCGCGCGAACACCGGGGAGCTGTTTTTT. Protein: CASSPDRGRANTGELFF.